Listed here is a single TCR beta chain. The data belong to a study of graft-versus-host responses after intestinal transplantation. Researchers processed graft tissue to release intraepithelial and lamina propria lymphocytes. The CDR3 is 15 amino acids. The V and J ends lost 0 bases and 0 bases respectively, with 6 bases between them. Germline assignment: CDR1 SGHVS and CDR2 FQNEAQ. Measured with immunoSEQ multiplex PCR; TCRdb has only the in-frame clones, and not every one. The sample has just over 15,000 clones; 74% are singletons. The sequenced sample was ileum tissue, obtained 14 days after transplant. This receptor was taken from a human patient who received an intestinal transplant, so some T cells may come from the graft donor. The rearrangement uses TRBV7-8 and TRBJ1-5; the D is unclear. The CDR3 loop is CASSLAHNSNQPQHF. As DNA, the CDR3 is TGTGCCAGCAGCTTAGCACACAATAGCAATCAGCCCCAGCATTTT.